This TCR beta chain was documented in a study of technical replicates of blood from a handful of donors (TCRdb year 2017). The CDR3 sequence holds 13 residues, the cysteine and phenylalanine included. The read is trimmed to its CDR3 DNA, 39 bases read in frame from base 1. With respect to this clone: The clone's antigen remains unknown. No qualities accompany the bases; no much larger clone lies one base away.

Library method: the immunoSEQ multiplex PCR assay. Drawn from immuneACCESS, this table holds only the in-frame rearrangements with V and J called that TCRdb kept. Clones are partly lost; checked studies trace under half to an unresolved V gene and leave the rest unexplained. For this sample the table gives 70,000 or so clones, of which about nine tenths were detected only once. Under 0.45% of the sample is taken by the ten largest. The TCR was taken from a human donor in good health. The sample taken for sequencing was T cells isolated from PBMCs. The chain links TRBV21-1 with TRBJ2-3; the D segment call TRBD2 is taken from the table without a DNA check. TRBV21-1 is described as a pseudogene. The DNA is TGTGCCAGCAGCATGGAGTTCACAGATACGCAGTATTTT. Its amino acids are CASSMEFTDTQYF.